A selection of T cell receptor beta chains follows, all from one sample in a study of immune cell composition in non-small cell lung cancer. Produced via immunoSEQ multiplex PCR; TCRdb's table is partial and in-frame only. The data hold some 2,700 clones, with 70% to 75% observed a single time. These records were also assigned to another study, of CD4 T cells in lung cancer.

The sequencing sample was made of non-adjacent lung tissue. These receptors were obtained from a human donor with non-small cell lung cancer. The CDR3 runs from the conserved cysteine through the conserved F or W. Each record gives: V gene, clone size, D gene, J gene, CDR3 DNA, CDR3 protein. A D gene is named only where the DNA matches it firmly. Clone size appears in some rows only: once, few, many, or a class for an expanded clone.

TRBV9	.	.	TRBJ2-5	TGTGCCAGCAGCCCCCAACTCGGTATAGAGACCCAGTACTTC	CASSPQLGIETQYF
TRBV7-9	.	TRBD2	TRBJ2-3	TGTGCCAGCAGGCGGACTAGCGGGGGGGTAGATACGCAGTATTTT	CASRRTSGGVDTQYF
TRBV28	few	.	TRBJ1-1	TGTGCCAGCAGACCTACAGGGTTGTCAACTGAAGCTTTCTTT	CASRPTGLSTEAFF
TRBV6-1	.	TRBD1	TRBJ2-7	TGTGCCAGCGGGACAGGGGGTTACGAGCAGTACTTC	CASGTGGYEQYF
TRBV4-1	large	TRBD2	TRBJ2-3	TGCGCCAGCAGCCAATCTGGGACTAGCGGGAGTACAGATACGCAGTATTTT	CASSQSGTSGSTDTQYF
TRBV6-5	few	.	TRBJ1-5	TGTGCCAGCAGCCAGTATGGGGGGGCCGGTATTCCCCAGCATTTT	CASSQYGGAGIPQHF
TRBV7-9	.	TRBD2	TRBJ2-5	TGTGCCAGCAGGAGACTAGCGGGTGGGCAAGAGACCCAGTACTTC	CASRRLAGGQETQYF
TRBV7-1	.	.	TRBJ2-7	TGTGCCAGCAGCTTAACAGTCACAAACGGGAATGAGCAGTACTTC	CASSLTVTNGNEQYF
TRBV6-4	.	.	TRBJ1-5	TGTGCCAGCAGTGACGTAGGTCAGGGGAGGGGTGTGCGTCAGCCCCAGCATTTT	CASSDVGQGRGVRQPQHF
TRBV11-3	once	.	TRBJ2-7	TGTGCCAGCAGCTTGGCCGGGTCCCTCGGGCAGTACTTC	CASSLAGSLGQYF